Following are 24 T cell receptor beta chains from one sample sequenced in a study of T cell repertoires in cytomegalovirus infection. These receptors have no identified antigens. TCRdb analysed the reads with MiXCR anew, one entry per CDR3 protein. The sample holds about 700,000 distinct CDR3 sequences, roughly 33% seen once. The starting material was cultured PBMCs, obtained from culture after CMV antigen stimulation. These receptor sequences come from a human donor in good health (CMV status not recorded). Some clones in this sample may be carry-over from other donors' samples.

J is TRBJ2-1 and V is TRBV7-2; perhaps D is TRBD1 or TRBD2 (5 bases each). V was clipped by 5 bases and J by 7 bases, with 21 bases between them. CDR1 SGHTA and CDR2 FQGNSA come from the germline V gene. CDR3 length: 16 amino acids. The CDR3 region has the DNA TGTGCCAGCAGCCCTACCGGGAACGCAGGGAAAAATGAGCAGTTCTTC. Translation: CASSPTGNAGKNEQFF.

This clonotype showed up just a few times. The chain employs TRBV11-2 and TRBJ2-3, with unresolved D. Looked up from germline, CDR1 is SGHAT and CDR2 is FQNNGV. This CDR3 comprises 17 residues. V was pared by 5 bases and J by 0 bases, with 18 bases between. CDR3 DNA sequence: TGTGCCAGCAGCCTGCGACGGGTACTTACTAGCACAGATACGCAGTATTTT. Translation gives CASSLRRVLTSTDTQYF.

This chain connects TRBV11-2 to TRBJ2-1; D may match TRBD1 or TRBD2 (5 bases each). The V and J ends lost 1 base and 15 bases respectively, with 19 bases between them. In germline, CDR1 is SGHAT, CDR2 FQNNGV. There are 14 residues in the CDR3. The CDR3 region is CASSLASIRGRSFF. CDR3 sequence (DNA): TGTGCCAGCAGCTTAGCATCGATTCGGGGACGGTCGTTCTTC.

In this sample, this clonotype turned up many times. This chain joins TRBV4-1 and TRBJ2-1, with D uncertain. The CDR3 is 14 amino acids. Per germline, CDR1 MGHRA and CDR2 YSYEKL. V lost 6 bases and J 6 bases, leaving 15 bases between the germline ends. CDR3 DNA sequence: TGCGCCAGCAGGGCAAAGGGTCCGTTCAATGAGCAGTTCTTC. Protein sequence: CASRAKGPFNEQFF.

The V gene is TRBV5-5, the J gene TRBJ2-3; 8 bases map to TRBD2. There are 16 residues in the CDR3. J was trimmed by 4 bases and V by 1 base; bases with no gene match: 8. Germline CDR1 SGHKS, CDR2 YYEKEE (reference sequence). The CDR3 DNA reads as TGTGCCAGCAGCTTGCAGGGCGGGCGGGAGGCAGATACGCAGTATTTT. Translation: CASSLQGGREADTQYF.

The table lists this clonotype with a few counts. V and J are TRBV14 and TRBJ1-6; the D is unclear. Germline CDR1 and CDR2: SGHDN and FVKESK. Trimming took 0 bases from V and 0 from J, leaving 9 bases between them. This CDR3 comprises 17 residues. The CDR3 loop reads CASSQERRSSYNSPLHF. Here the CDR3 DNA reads TGTGCCAGCAGCCAAGAACGGCGGAGCTCCTATAATTCACCCCTCCACTTT.

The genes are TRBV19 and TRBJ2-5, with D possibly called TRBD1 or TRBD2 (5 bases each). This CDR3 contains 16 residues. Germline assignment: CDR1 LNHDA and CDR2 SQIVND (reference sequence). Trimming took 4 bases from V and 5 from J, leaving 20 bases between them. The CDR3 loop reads CASSSGPGEGPETQYF. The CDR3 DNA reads TGTGCCAGTAGTAGCGGACCTGGTGAGGGGCCGGAGACCCAGTACTTC.

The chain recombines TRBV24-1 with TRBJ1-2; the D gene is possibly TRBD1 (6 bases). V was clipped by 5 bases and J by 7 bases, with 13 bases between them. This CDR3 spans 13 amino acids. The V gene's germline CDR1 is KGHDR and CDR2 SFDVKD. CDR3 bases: TGTGCCACCAGTGCGGACAGTACAGGTGGCTACACCTTC. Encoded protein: CATSADSTGGYTF.

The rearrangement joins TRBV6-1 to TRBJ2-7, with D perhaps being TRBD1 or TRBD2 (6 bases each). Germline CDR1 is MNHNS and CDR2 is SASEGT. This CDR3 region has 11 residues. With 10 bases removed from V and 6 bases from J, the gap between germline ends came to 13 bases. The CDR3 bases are TGTGCCACCGGGGGCATTCGCGAGCAGTACTTC. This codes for CATGGIREQYF.

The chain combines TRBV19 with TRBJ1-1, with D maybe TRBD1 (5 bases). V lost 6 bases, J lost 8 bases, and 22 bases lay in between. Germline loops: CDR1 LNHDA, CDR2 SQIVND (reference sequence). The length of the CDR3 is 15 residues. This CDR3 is CASSPPLRDRSEAFF. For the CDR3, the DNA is TGTGCCAGTAGCCCCCCCCTAAGGGACCGCTCAGAAGCTTTCTTT. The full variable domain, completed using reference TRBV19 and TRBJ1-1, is DGGITQSPKYLFRKEGQNVTLSCEQNLNHDAMYWYRQDPGQGLRLIYYSQIVNDFQKGDIAEGYSVSREKKESFPLTVTSAQKNPTAFYLCASSPPLRDRSEAFFGQGTRLTVV.

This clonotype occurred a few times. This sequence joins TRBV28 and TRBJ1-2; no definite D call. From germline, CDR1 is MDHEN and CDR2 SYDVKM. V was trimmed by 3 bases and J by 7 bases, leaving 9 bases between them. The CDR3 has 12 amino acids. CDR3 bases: TGTGCCAGCAGTTTTCCGGGCGGTGGCTACACCTTC. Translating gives CASSFPGGGYTF.

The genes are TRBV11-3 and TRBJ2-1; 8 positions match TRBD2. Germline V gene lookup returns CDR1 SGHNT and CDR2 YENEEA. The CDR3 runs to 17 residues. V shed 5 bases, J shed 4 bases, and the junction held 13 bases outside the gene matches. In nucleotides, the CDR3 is TGTGCCAGCAGCCCCGGGGCGGGAGGTTCGGGGTACAATGAGCAGTTCTTC. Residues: CASSPGAGGSGYNEQFF.

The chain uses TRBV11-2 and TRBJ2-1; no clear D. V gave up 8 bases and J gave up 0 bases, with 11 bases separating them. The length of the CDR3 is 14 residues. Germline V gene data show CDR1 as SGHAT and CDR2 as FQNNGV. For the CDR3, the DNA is TGTGCCAGCTCGAGGTGGAGCTCCTACAATGAGCAGTTCTTC. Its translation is CASSRWSSYNEQFF.

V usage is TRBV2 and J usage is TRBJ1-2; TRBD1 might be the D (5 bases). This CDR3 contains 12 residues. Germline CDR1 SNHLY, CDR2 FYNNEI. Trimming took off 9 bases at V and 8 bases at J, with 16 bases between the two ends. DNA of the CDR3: TGTGCCAGTCTGACAGTCTACGACGGCTACACCTTC. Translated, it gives CASLTVYDGYTF.

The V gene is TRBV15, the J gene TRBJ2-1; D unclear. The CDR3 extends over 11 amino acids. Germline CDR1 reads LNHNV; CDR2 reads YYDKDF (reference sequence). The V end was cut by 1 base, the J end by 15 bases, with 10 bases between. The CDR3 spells CATSRGGFVFF. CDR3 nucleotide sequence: TGTGCCACCAGCAGAGGTGGTTTCGTGTTCTTC.

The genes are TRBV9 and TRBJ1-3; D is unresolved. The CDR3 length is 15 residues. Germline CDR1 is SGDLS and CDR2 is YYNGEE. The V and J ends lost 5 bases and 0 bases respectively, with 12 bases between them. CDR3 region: CASSPDLSSGNTIYF. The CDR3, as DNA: TGTGCCAGCAGTCCAGACCTCAGCTCTGGAAACACCATATATTTT.

As DNA, the CDR3 is TGTGCCAGCAGCCCGAAGACAGGGGAGGACTACAATGAGCAGTTCTTC. Translating it yields CASSPKTGEDYNEQFF. This sequence joins TRBV7-4 and TRBJ2-1; the match to TRBD1 covers 8 bases. Germline-derived CDR1 and CDR2 are SGHVT and SQSDAQ. This CDR3 region has 16 residues. The J segment lost 3 bases and the V segment lost 5 bases, leaving 9 bases of the junction unmatched.

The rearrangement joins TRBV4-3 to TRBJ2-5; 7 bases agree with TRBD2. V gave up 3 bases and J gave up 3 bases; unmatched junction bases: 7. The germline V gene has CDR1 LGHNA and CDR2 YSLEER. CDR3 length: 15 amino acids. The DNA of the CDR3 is TGCGCCAGCAGCCAGGGGGGGACGGAAAAAGAGACCCAGTACTTC. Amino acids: CASSQGGTEKETQYF.

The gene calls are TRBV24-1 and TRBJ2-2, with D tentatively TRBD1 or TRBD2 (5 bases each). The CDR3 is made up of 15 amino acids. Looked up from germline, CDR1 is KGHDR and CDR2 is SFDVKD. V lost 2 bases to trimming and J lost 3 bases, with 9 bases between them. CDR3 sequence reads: CATSDSGTDTGELFF. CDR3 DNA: TGTGCCACCAGTGATTCGGGGACGGACACCGGGGAGCTGTTTTTT.

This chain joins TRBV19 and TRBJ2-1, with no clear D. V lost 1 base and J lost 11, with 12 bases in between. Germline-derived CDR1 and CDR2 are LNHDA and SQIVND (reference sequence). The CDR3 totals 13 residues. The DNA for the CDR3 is TGTGCCAGTAGTATAGGTGTAGAGAAGAAGCAGTTCTTC. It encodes CASSIGVEKKQFF.

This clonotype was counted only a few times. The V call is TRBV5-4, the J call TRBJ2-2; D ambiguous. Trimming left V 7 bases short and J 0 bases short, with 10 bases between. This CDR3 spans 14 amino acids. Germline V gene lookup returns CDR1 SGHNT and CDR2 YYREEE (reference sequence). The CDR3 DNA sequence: TGTGCCAGCCGAGAGGACCCGAACACCGGGGAGCTGTTTTTT. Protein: CASREDPNTGELFF.

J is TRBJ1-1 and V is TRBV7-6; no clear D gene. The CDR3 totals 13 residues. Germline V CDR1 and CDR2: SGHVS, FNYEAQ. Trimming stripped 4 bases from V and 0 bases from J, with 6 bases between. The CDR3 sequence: CASSYSLNTEAFF. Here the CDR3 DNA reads TGTGCCAGCAGCTATTCGCTGAACACTGAAGCTTTCTTT. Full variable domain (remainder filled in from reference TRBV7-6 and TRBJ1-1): GAGVSQSPRYKVTKRGQDVALRCDPISGHVSLYWYRQALGQGPEFLTYFNYEAQQDKSGLPNDRFSAERPEGSISTLTIQRTEQRDSAMYRCASSYSLNTEAFFGQGTRLTVV.

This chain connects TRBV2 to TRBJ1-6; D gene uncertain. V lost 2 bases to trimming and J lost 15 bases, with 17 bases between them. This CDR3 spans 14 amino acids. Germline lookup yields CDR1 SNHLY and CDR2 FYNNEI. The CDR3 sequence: CASSERSVGQLLHF. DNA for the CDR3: TGTGCCAGCAGTGAACGATCCGTCGGCCAGCTCCTCCACTTT.

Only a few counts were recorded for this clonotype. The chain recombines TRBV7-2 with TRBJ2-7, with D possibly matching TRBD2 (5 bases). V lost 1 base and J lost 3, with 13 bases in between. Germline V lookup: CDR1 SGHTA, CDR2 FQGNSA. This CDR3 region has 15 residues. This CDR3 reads CASSLGSGGLYEQYF. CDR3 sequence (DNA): TGTGCCAGCAGCTTAGGGTCCGGAGGACTCTACGAGCAGTACTTC.